The 5 T cell receptor beta chains reported below all come from one sample, sequenced in a study of vaccination and CD4 T cells after COVID-19. Cultured CD4+ T cell DNA was sequenced using the Oncomine TCR Beta short-read assay. TCRdb passed the PCR reads through MiXCR, listing each CDR3 protein once. Of about 12,000 distinct CDR3 sequences in the sample, around 50% were seen once. The treatment here: approximately 9-day PBMC culture with coronavirus spike peptide pools or control peptides (ViraFEST assay). Antigens of these TCRs are unknown. The sample taken for sequencing was CD4+ T cells from blood, cultured in vitro. These receptors were collected from a human donor who had recovered from COVID-19.

The chain links TRBV24-1 to TRBJ2-1; D may be TRBD2 (6 bases). Looked up from germline, CDR1 is KGHDR and CDR2 is SFDVKD. The CDR3 extends over 15 amino acids. With 5 bases removed from V and 11 bases from J, the gap between germline ends came to 21 bases. For the CDR3, the DNA is TGTGCCACCAGTGTAGCGGAAGGGGCCACGAATAAGCAGTTCTTC. The encoded protein is CATSVAEGATNKQFF.

The V call is TRBV20-1, the J call TRBJ2-3; either TRBD1 or TRBD2 may supply D (5 bases each). V dropped 4 bases and J dropped 3 bases, with 11 bases sitting between them. CDR1 DFQATT and CDR2 SNEGSKA come from the germline V gene (reference sequence). This CDR3 is 13 amino acids long. DNA of the CDR3: TGCAGTGCTACCGGGACCACAACAGATACGCAGTATTTT. Protein sequence: CSATGTTTDTQYF.

This clonotype occurred once. The rearrangement uses TRBV12-3 or TRBV12-4 and TRBJ2-5, with unresolved D. CDR3 length: 11 amino acids. Trimming took 2 bases from V and 5 from J, leaving 3 bases between them. CDR3 sequence: CASSLTETQYF. The CDR3 region has the DNA TGTGCCAGCAGTTTAACCGAGACCCAGTACTTC.

V and J are TRBV19 and TRBJ1-1; D gene uncertain. V was shortened by 6 bases and J by 2 bases, with 10 bases between the two germline ends. Per germline, CDR1 LNHDA and CDR2 SQIVND (reference sequence). The CDR3 is made up of 13 amino acids. CDR3: CASSLPRNTEAFF. In nucleotides, the CDR3 is TGTGCCAGTAGCCTGCCAAGAAACACTGAAGCTTTCTTT.

The chain has TRBV7-9 and TRBJ1-2; D not resolved. The CDR3 runs 13 residues. CDR1 and CDR2 (germline): SEHNR, FQNEAQ (reference sequence). Trimming left V 1 base short and J 8 bases short, with 11 bases between. The CDR3 DNA sequence: TGTGCCAGCAGCTTAGGGCAGTTTGGCGGCTACACCTTC. Encoded protein: CASSLGQFGGYTF.